The clone carrying this T cell receptor beta chain was picked up many times. This sample is drawn from a study of Graves' ophthalmopathy and Graves' hyperthyroidism. TCR beta CDR3 amplification used RNA transcripts. RT-PCR in the first round used HTBI primers; a second-round multiplex PCR followed. TCRdb re-called the multiplex PCR reads with MiXCR, one entry per CDR3 protein. Altogether under 800,000 distinct CDR3 sequences are present, approximately 21% being singletons, with the ten largest covering more than 5.5%. The CDR3 spans 17 residues. The V gene's germline CDR1 is MNHNS and CDR2 SASEGT. The V gene lost 6 bases and the J gene lost 0 bases, with 18 bases spanning the gap. The authors used Ficoll-Paque density gradient centrifugation to separate PBMCs. The input was approximately 10 ml of fresh peripheral blood.

The rearrangement uses TRBV6-1 and TRBJ1-5; the D gene is possibly TRBD1 (6 bases). This clonotype originated in a woman younger than 35 with stable Graves' hyperthyroidism. Some clones in this sample may be carry-over from other donors' samples. The sequenced material came from peripheral blood. CDR3 residues: CASREGRDTYSNQPQHF. CDR3 coding DNA: TGTGCCAGCAGGGAGGGTCGGGACACCTATAGCAATCAGCCCCAGCATTTT.